These 14 T cell receptor beta chains were sequenced from one sample in a study of breast tumors, draining lymph nodes, adjacent tissues listed by TCRdb under 2016. To prepare the library, multiplex PCR was applied. Sequencing was carried out with an Illumina HiSeq 2000. TCRdb reran the public reads through fastp at Q25 and MiXCR, keeping productive beta chains. CDR3 protein duplicates are merged, each entry listing the most common genes and DNA. Counted in this sample were fewer than 25,000 distinct CDR3 sequences; 55% to 80% of them appeared once. The ten largest clones represent roughly 21% of the sample. Sequencing was done on a sample of tumor-adjacent breast tissue. Every receptor here comes from a female donor with breast cancer. Some clones in this sample may be carry-over from other donors' samples.

The rearrangement uses TRBV2 and TRBJ1-3; D is perhaps TRBD1 (6 bases). Germline values: CDR1 SNHLY, CDR2 FYNNEI. This CDR3 comprises 15 residues. The germline V and J ends were trimmed by 5 bases and 0 bases, with 11 bases remaining between them. CDR3: CASSPDRVSGNTIYF. The DNA of the CDR3 is TGTGCCAGCAGTCCGGACAGAGTCTCTGGAAACACCATATATTTT.

The chain is built from TRBV15 and TRBJ2-3; no clear D gene. Germline lookup yields CDR1 LNHNV and CDR2 YYDKDF (reference sequence). The CDR3 spans 16 residues. Between the trimmed V and J ends, which lost 0 bases and 1 base, there was a span of 11 bases. CDR3 nucleotide sequence: TGTGCCACCAGCAGAGATGCGAGGAGTGGCACAGATACGCAGTATTTT. Residues: CATSRDARSGTDTQYF.

This clonotype is medium-sized by share. J is TRBJ2-7 and V is TRBV20-1; maybe TRBD2 (7 bases). The germline V gene encodes CDR1 DFQATT and CDR2 SNEGSKA (reference sequence). V was clipped by 3 bases and J by 2 bases, with 17 bases between them. The CDR3 is 15 residues long. CDR3: CSASEGGEAAYEQYF. In DNA form, the CDR3 reads TGCAGTGCTAGTGAAGGGGGGGAAGCCGCCTACGAGCAGTACTTC.

This chain joins TRBV7-2 and TRBJ2-7; D is perhaps TRBD2 (6 bases). This CDR3 is built from 15 residues. Germline V lookup: CDR1 SGHTA, CDR2 FQGNSA. V was cut by 1 base and J by 4 bases, with 14 bases left in between. The CDR3 region has the DNA TGTGCCAGCAGCTTAGGAGTGGGAGGATCATACGAGCAGTACTTC. Translating gives CASSLGVGGSYEQYF.

J is TRBJ2-7 and V is TRBV24-1; the D gene is possibly TRBD2 (6 bases). V was pared by 4 bases and J by 3 bases, with 15 bases between. The V gene's germline CDR1 is KGHDR and CDR2 SFDVKD. CDR3 length: 15 amino acids. CDR3 in amino acids: CATSDGGSAVYEQYF. CDR3 DNA: TGTGCCACCAGTGACGGGGGTAGCGCGGTCTACGAGCAGTACTTC.

The chain links TRBV20-1 to TRBJ2-7; D is perhaps TRBD1 (6 bases). This CDR3 contains 11 residues. Germline lookup yields CDR1 DFQATT and CDR2 SNEGSKA (reference sequence). With 3 bases removed from V and 7 bases from J, the gap between germline ends came to 10 bases. The CDR3 loop reads CSARPDREQYF. The CDR3 DNA is TGCAGTGCTAGGCCCGACAGGGAGCAGTACTTC.

The chain combines TRBV5-1 with TRBJ2-1; D is unclear. The V end lost 0 bases, the J end lost 3 bases, and 4 bases lay between the germline ends. There are 13 residues in the CDR3. Germline loops: CDR1 SGHRS, CDR2 YFSETQ. The chain's CDR3 is CASSLVGYNEQFF. CDR3 in DNA: TGCGCCAGCAGCTTGGTCGGCTACAATGAGCAGTTCTTC.

This clonotype was recorded many times. The chain joins TRBV5-5 to TRBJ1-1; D call uncertain. The CDR3 has 13 amino acids. V lost 1 base, J lost 4 bases, and 8 bases lay in between. Germline lookup yields CDR1 SGHKS and CDR2 YYEKEE (reference sequence). The CDR3 coding sequence is TGTGCCAGCAGCTTGAGACGGAGCACTGAAGCTTTCTTT. Its translation: CASSLRRSTEAFF.

This rearrangement joins TRBV7-8 to TRBJ1-4; unclear D gene. CDR3 length equals 11 residues. Germline V gene data show CDR1 as SGHVS and CDR2 as FQNEAQ. V lost 2 bases to trimming and J lost 7 bases, with 2 bases between them. The CDR3: CASSLSEKLFF. As DNA, the CDR3 is TGTGCCAGCAGCTTATCTGAAAAACTGTTTTTT.

This chain connects TRBV5-1 to TRBJ1-2; D may be TRBD1 (5 bases). The V end was cut by 1 base, the J end by 6 bases, with 10 bases between. CDR1 is SGHRS and CDR2 is YFSETQ in the germline V gene. This CDR3 comprises 13 residues. CDR3 loop: CASSLTGDNGYTF. CDR3 nucleotide sequence: TGCGCCAGCAGCTTGACAGGTGATAATGGCTACACCTTC. The full variable domain, in which reference TRBV5-1 and TRBJ1-2 provide the parts outside the CDR3, is KAGVTQTPRYLIKTRGQQVTLSCSPISGHRSVSWYQQTPGQGLQFLFEYFSETQRNKGNFPGRFSGRQFSNSRSEMNVSTLELGDSALYLCASSLTGDNGYTFGSGTRLTVV.

This rearrangement joins TRBV9 to TRBJ2-7; 7 nucleotides match TRBD1. V gave up 0 bases and J gave up 4 bases; unmatched junction bases: 7. The CDR3 runs to 15 residues. The germline CDR1 and CDR2 sequences are SGDLS and YYNGEE. The CDR3 DNA follows: TGTGCCAGCAGCGTAGCCGAGACAGGGATATACGAGCAGTACTTC. As protein: CASSVAETGIYEQYF.

DNA of the CDR3: TGTGCCAGCAGCTTAGTCCCTAGCGGGAGCCGAGATACGCAGTATTTT. This codes for CASSLVPSGSRDTQYF. This chain connects TRBV7-6 to TRBJ2-3; 10 nucleotides line up with TRBD2. Trimming cost V 1 base and J 5 bases; bases outside gene matches: 6. The CDR3 is 16 amino acids. From germline, CDR1 is SGHVS and CDR2 FNYEAQ.

This chain joins TRBV2 and TRBJ2-3; D perhaps matches TRBD2 (6 bases). The V end lost 6 bases, the J end lost 0 bases, and 10 bases lay between the germline ends. This CDR3 is 14 amino acids long. CDR1 is SNHLY and CDR2 is FYNNEI in the germline V gene. The CDR3 region is CASREGHSTDTQYF. The CDR3 DNA follows: TGTGCCAGCAGGGAGGGCCATAGCACAGATACGCAGTATTTT.

The rearrangement uses TRBV6-5 and TRBJ2-3, with TRBD1 identical over 7 bases. Losses at the gene ends were 2 bases for V and 8 bases for J; bases not matched to a gene: 4. The CDR3 has 13 amino acids. Looked up from germline, CDR1 is MNHEY and CDR2 is SVGAGI. CDR3 sequence reads: CASSYVNRGTQYF. CDR3 nucleotides: TGTGCCAGCAGTTACGTTAACAGGGGTACGCAGTATTTT.